This TCR beta chain was recovered during a study of OX40 agonist ivuxolimab in advanced cancers. Study-wide points: The expanded peripheral T cells' antigen specificity was not determined.

This CDR3 is 14 amino acids long. The ends lost 8 bases at V and 7 bases at J; junction bases unmatched: 5. CDR1 and CDR2 (germline): MNHEY, SVGAGI. The protocol was immunoSEQ multiplex PCR, while the TCRdb copy is restricted to in-frame clones and leaves out a portion. This table has about 77,000 clones, around 83% appearing once. On this clone: No antigen is known for it.

This chain uses TRBV6-5 with TRBJ2-1; 13 nucleotides line up with TRBD2. The TCR originated in an adult with an advanced solid tumor such as melanoma, head and neck, liver or kidney cancer. Sequenced here: CD4+ or CD8+ T cells sorted from blood, sampled in a trial of the OX40 agonist ivuxolimab. This CDR3 is CASGTSGRANEQFF. The CDR3 region has the DNA TGTGCCAGCGGTACTAGCGGGAGGGCGAATGAGCAGTTCTTC.